What follows is one T cell receptor beta chain and its context. No antigen is known for it. This table comes from immunoSEQ multiplex PCR, and its TCRdb copy is limited to in-frame clones, with some not included. The sample records around 71,000 clones, around four fifths being singletons. The germline gives CDR1 LNHDA, CDR2 SQIVND (reference sequence). The CDR3 contains 9 residues. This sample was taken from a study of T cell responses to AZD1222 COVID-19 vaccine. Points from the study as a whole: Breadth and depth of Spike-specific TCRs rose after two AZD1222 doses. Only 6 or 7 people who got AZD1222 tested seropositive at baseline. Females made up more of the donors, who were largely white British, and clonal diversity may have come out too low. Reports indicate that nearly half of spike-specific TCRs are directed at unmutated variant regions.

This sequence joins TRBV19 and TRBJ1-1; D is undetermined. The sample here was peripheral blood, taken on day 0 of AZD1222 vaccination. The receptor was derived from an adult in good health. CDR3 DNA: TGTACCATGGAGGGTGAAGCTTTCTTT. It is translated as CTMEGEAFF.